This T cell receptor beta chain was found in a study of cytomegalovirus exposure and HLA in healthy donors. Study-wide results and caveats: When analyzed later, the rates of TCR association showed variation by HLA locus, with DRB1 the most and HLA-C the fewest. When analyzed later, a missense DCLRE1C variant was found to be linked to TCR beta V- and J-gene trimming.

Concerning this clone: Its antigen is as yet unknown.

PCR was performed using 60 Vbeta and 13 Jbeta primers. Clones were sequenced by immunoSEQ multiplex PCR, and TCRdb holds only the in-frame ones, with some missing. The sample table sets out roughly 41,000 clones. This sequence originates from a middle-aged woman in good health and CMV-seronegative. Sample: PBMCs.

The CDR3 coding sequence is TGCAGCGTCGTACACCGGGACAGGGGGGACGGTGGCTACACCTTC. Translation gives CSVVHRDRGDGGYTF. The rearrangement links TRBV29-1 to TRBJ1-2; 11 positions agree with TRBD1. The germline V gene encodes CDR1 SQVTM and CDR2 ANQGSEA. The CDR3 length is 15 residues. The V gene end was trimmed by 6 bases and the J gene end by 7 bases; junction bases not matched to a gene: 13. The variable domain in full, completed from reference TRBV29-1 and TRBJ1-2, reads SAVISQKPSRDICQRGTSLTIQCQVDSQVTMMFWYRQQPGQSLTLIATANQGSEATYESGFVIDKFPISRPNLTFSTLTVSNMSPEDSSIYLCSVVHRDRGDGGYTFGSGTRLTVV.